The 20 T cell receptor beta chains listed next were all sequenced from one sample in a study of blood T cell repertoires in COVID-19. Method: immunoSEQ multiplex PCR; TCRdb's copy keeps in-frame clones and lacks some. This sample has 120,000 or so clones, with more than 75% found just once. Specimen: peripheral blood. The receptors originated from a woman in her 70s with acute or convalescent COVID-19.

This clone was seen a handful of times. The genes are TRBV7-2 and TRBJ2-7; 8 nucleotides match TRBD1. The J segment lost 2 bases and the V segment lost 1 base, leaving 10 bases of the junction unmatched. This CDR3 is 17 amino acids long. Germline V gives CDR1 SGHTA, CDR2 FQGNSA. The CDR3 spells CASSLDSRDRSTYEQYF. For the CDR3, the DNA is TGTGCCAGCAGCTTAGATAGTCGGGACAGGAGCACCTACGAGCAGTACTTC.

The J gene is TRBJ2-7, the V gene TRBV28; D gene uncertain. There are 14 residues in the CDR3. Per the germline V gene, CDR1 is MDHEN and CDR2 is SYDVKM. The V end was cut by 6 bases, the J end by 5 bases, with 17 bases between. The CDR3 is CASRDSRDWDEQYF. CDR3 nucleotides: TGTGCCAGCAGAGACTCTAGAGACTGGGACGAGCAGTACTTC.

This CDR3 is CASSLRDRDSPLHF. CDR3 bases: TGTGCCAGCTCACTCCGGGACAGGGATTCACCCCTCCACTTT. V usage is TRBV18 and J usage is TRBJ1-6; 9 bases fit TRBD1. This CDR3 region has 14 residues. V gave up 4 bases and J gave up 8 bases; unmatched junction bases: 3. Germline V gene sequence: CDR1 KGHSH, CDR2 LQKENI.

The rearrangement joins TRBV28 to TRBJ1-5; D not certain. V lost 5 bases and J lost 6, with 11 bases in between. This CDR3 has 13 amino acids. The germline V gene encodes CDR1 MDHEN and CDR2 SYDVKM. CDR3 loop: CASSRSGAQPQHF. CDR3 in DNA: TGTGCCAGCAGTCGGAGCGGCGCTCAGCCCCAGCATTTT.

The gene calls are TRBV5-1 and TRBJ2-1; TRBD1 agrees at 8 bases. This CDR3 has 15 amino acids. CDR1 and CDR2 from the germline V gene are SGHRS and YFSETQ. J was trimmed by 3 bases and V by 4 bases; bases with no gene match: 6. CDR3 nucleotide sequence: TGCGCCAGCAGCAAGACAGGGGCTTTCTACAATGAGCAGTTCTTC. Protein sequence: CASSKTGAFYNEQFF.

V usage is TRBV6-5 and J usage is TRBJ2-5; 9 bases line up with TRBD2. V gave up 8 bases and J gave up 4 bases; unmatched junction bases: 11. Per the germline V gene, CDR1 is MNHEY and CDR2 is SVGAGI. The CDR3 is 15 residues long. The CDR3 protein is CASGRSGGRVETQYF. CDR3 nucleotides: TGTGCCAGCGGGAGGAGCGGGGGGAGGGTAGAGACCCAGTACTTC.

This clone was seen once. This chain links TRBV6-1 with TRBJ2-5; D is undetermined. Germline lookup yields CDR1 MNHNS and CDR2 SASEGT. The V gene lost 1 base and the J gene lost 1 base, with 10 bases spanning the gap. This CDR3 contains 15 residues. Here the CDR3 reads CASSEVSGIQETQYF. The CDR3 bases are TGTGCCAGCAGTGAAGTATCAGGAATCCAAGAGACCCAGTACTTC.

This clone was seen once. This chain connects TRBV5-1 to TRBJ1-4; D is unresolved. Trimming took off 4 bases at V and 4 bases at J, with 14 bases between the two ends. The CDR3 length is 15 residues. Germline V gene lookup returns CDR1 SGHRS and CDR2 YFSETQ. CDR3 in DNA: TGCGCCAGCAGCCCGTCGCCTAACTATAATGAAAAACTGTTTTTT. It translates to CASSPSPNYNEKLFF.

As regards this clone: One junction end disagrees with the germline gene, perhaps due to a read error. The gene calls are TRBV28 and TRBJ1-1; no firm D call. The CDR3 runs 15 residues. Germline loops: CDR1 MDHEN, CDR2 SYDVKM. The CDR3 coding sequence is TGTGCCAGCAGCTTATTGCGACTGGTGAACACTGAAGCTTTCTTT. It codes for CASSLLRLVNTEAFF.

V is TRBV7-2 and J is TRBJ1-6, with D perhaps TRBD1 (6 bases). Trimming pared 5 bases from V and 5 bases from J, leaving 13 bases between. The CDR3 is made up of 15 amino acids. The germline V gene encodes CDR1 SGHTA and CDR2 FQGNSA. CDR3 loop: CASSLQGGNNSPLHF. The CDR3 nucleotides read TGTGCCAGCAGCCTACAGGGAGGGAATAATTCACCCCTCCACTTT.

The J gene is TRBJ2-1, the V gene TRBV5-1, with 7 bases that match TRBD1. Germline V gives CDR1 SGHRS, CDR2 YFSETQ. The CDR3 loop spans 13 amino acids. Unmatched junction bases numbered 9, after V lost 4 bases and J lost 11 bases. The CDR3 DNA follows: TGCGCCAGCAGCGGGGGACAGTCTTACAAGCAGTTCTTC. Its translation is CASSGGQSYKQFF.

The gene calls are TRBV19 and TRBJ1-2, with TRBD1 as a possible D gene (5 bases). Germline lookup yields CDR1 LNHDA and CDR2 SQIVND (reference sequence). The ends were cut back, 6 bases at V and 4 bases at J, with 15 bases in the middle. CDR3 length: 14 residues. The CDR3 bases are TGTGCCAGTAGAACCCTAGGGGAGGCCTATGGCTACACCTTC. This encodes CASRTLGEAYGYTF.

V usage is TRBV30 and J usage is TRBJ1-5, with 12 bases identical to TRBD1. Germline V gene sequence: CDR1 GTSNPN, CDR2 SVGIG (reference sequence). This CDR3 is built from 17 residues. V was pared by 5 bases and J by 7 bases, with 15 bases of the junction left unmatched. CDR3 protein: CAWGARFGTGGRQPQHF. The DNA for the CDR3 is TGTGCCTGGGGGGCTCGATTCGGGACAGGGGGCAGGCAGCCCCAGCATTTT. The variable domain in full, completed from reference TRBV30 and TRBJ1-5, reads SQTIHQWPATLVQPVGSPLSLECTVEGTSNPNLYWYRQAAGRGLQLLFYSVGIGQISSEVPQNLSASRPQDRQFILSSKKLLLSDSGFYLCAWGARFGTGGRQPQHFGDGTRLSIL.

The gene calls are TRBV7-7 and TRBJ2-5; 9 nucleotides match TRBD1. Germline V gene sequence: CDR1 SSHAT, CDR2 FNYEAQ (reference sequence). The CDR3 runs to 14 residues. Losses at the gene ends were 5 bases for V and 3 bases for J; bases not matched to a gene: 4. This chain's CDR3 is CASSPGQGKETQYF. As DNA, the CDR3 is TGTGCCAGCAGCCCAGGACAGGGGAAAGAGACCCAGTACTTC.

The gene calls are TRBV7-2 and TRBJ2-2, with TRBD1 identical over 7 bases. Germline CDR1 reads SGHTA; CDR2 reads FQGNSA. J gave up 4 bases and V 3 bases, and 5 bases lay outside the gene matches. The CDR3 loop spans 15 amino acids. The CDR3 DNA reads TGTGCCAGCAGCTTCCGACAGGGTGGCACCGGGGAGCTGTTTTTT. Translating it yields CASSFRQGGTGELFF.

V and J are TRBV5-8 and TRBJ2-3, with D perhaps TRBD1 (5 bases). Deletions cut 3 bases from V and 4 bases from J, with 15 bases between. The CDR3 sequence is 15 residues long. Germline values: CDR1 SGHTS, CDR2 YDEGEE. The CDR3 region has the DNA TGTGCCAGCAGCTCTTGGATTGCAGGGCCAGATACGCAGTATTTT. As protein: CASSSWIAGPDTQYF.

The rearrangement uses TRBV9 and TRBJ1-2; tentatively, D is TRBD1 (5 bases). Trimming took 6 bases from V and 8 from J, leaving 11 bases between them. Germline CDR1 is SGDLS and CDR2 is YYNGEE. The CDR3 contains 11 residues. CDR3 loop: CASTGLGGYTF. The CDR3 DNA follows: TGTGCCAGCACAGGGCTGGGGGGCTACACCTTC.

This chain connects TRBV6-5 to TRBJ2-5, with D possibly being TRBD1 (5 bases). The CDR3 contains 12 residues. V was clipped by 8 bases and J by 3 bases, with 10 bases between them. Per the germline V gene, CDR1 is MNHEY and CDR2 is SVGAGI. The CDR3 region is CASWGWEETQYF. CDR3 DNA sequence: TGTGCCAGCTGGGGCTGGGAAGAGACCCAGTACTTC.

This clone was seen a single time. The chain couples TRBV6-1 to TRBJ2-3, with a possible D match to TRBD2 (5 bases). There are 17 residues in the CDR3. Trimming took off 3 bases at V and 1 base at J, with 17 bases between the two ends. The germline V gene has CDR1 MNHNS and CDR2 SASEGT. Here the CDR3 DNA reads TGTGCCAGCAGTGACGGGGTGGGTGTCTCTGGCACAGATACGCAGTATTTT. The encoded protein is CASSDGVGVSGTDTQYF.

As DNA, the CDR3 is TGTGCCAGCAGCATAAAGATCAGATACACTGAAGCTTTCTTT. Protein sequence: CASSIKIRYTEAFF. The chain uses TRBV6-2 or TRBV6-3 and TRBJ1-1; D uncertain. The CDR3 spans 14 residues. V was trimmed by 6 bases and J by 3 bases, leaving 14 bases between them. From germline, CDR1 is MNHEY and CDR2 SVGEGT.